These T cell receptor beta chains were read from a single sample in a study of OX40 agonist ivuxolimab in advanced cancers. This table comes from immunoSEQ multiplex PCR, and its TCRdb copy is limited to in-frame clones, with some not included. The sample includes roughly 80,000 clones, 90% of them seen just once. This specimen was CD4+ or CD8+ T cells sorted from blood, taken in a trial of the OX40 agonist ivuxolimab. The origin of the receptors is an adult with an advanced solid tumor such as melanoma, head and neck, liver or kidney cancer. CDR3s include the opening cysteine and the closing phenylalanine or tryptophan. D genes are given only for firm matches. Where a row states a size, it is once, few, many or the class of an expanded clone; other rows omit it.

v_call: TRBV7-9; d_call: -; j_call: TRBJ2-1; clone_size: -; cdr3_aa: CASSLARGGQPHRNEQFF; cdr3_nt: TGTGCCAGCAGCTTAGCGAGGGGGGGACAGCCCCACCGAAATGAGCAGTTCTTC
v_call: TRBV5-1; d_call: -; j_call: TRBJ1-1; clone_size: -; cdr3_aa: CASSSYENTEAFF; cdr3_nt: TGCGCCAGCAGCTCTTATGAGAACACTGAAGCTTTCTTT
v_call: TRBV18; d_call: -; j_call: TRBJ2-1; clone_size: medium-sized; cdr3_aa: CASSPQGLEDNEQFF; cdr3_nt: TGTGCCAGCTCACCACAGGGTTTGGAAGACAATGAGCAGTTCTTC
v_call: TRBV7-3; d_call: TRBD2; j_call: TRBJ2-1; clone_size: -; cdr3_aa: CASSYGGSYNEQFF; cdr3_nt: TGTGCCAGCAGCTACGGCGGGAGTTACAATGAGCAGTTCTTC
v_call: TRBV5-1; d_call: TRBD1; j_call: TRBJ2-3; clone_size: -; cdr3_aa: CASSLGQGGTDTQYF; cdr3_nt: TGCGCCAGCAGCTTGGGACAGGGAGGCACAGATACGCAGTATTTT
v_call: TRBV11-3; d_call: TRBD2; j_call: TRBJ2-2; clone_size: -; cdr3_aa: CASSALTSLAGELFF; cdr3_nt: TGTGCCAGCAGCGCGCTGACTAGCCTGGCCGGGGAGCTGTTTTTT
v_call: TRBV18; d_call: -; j_call: TRBJ2-5; clone_size: -; cdr3_aa: CASSPPTGWGRQETQYF; cdr3_nt: TGTGCCAGCTCACCACCGACCGGGTGGGGAAGGCAAGAGACCCAGTACTTC
v_call: TRBV7-9; d_call: -; j_call: TRBJ2-3; clone_size: once; cdr3_aa: CASSLILSTDTQYF; cdr3_nt: TGTGCCAGCAGCTTAATTTTGAGCACAGATACGCAGTATTTT
v_call: TRBV7-2; d_call: -; j_call: TRBJ2-5; clone_size: -; cdr3_aa: CASSNGETQYF; cdr3_nt: TGTGCCAGCAGCAATGGGGAGACCCAGTACTTC
v_call: TRBV2; d_call: TRBD1; j_call: TRBJ2-2; clone_size: -; cdr3_aa: CASRGQGVSGELFF; cdr3_nt: TGTGCCAGCAGGGGACAGGGGGTGAGCGGGGAGCTGTTTTTT
v_call: TRBV7-2; d_call: -; j_call: TRBJ2-1; clone_size: -; cdr3_aa: CASSSISSYNEQFF; cdr3_nt: TGTGCCAGCTCTAGTATCAGCTCCTACAATGAGCAGTTCTTC
v_call: TRBV4-3; d_call: -; j_call: TRBJ2-3; clone_size: -; cdr3_aa: CASSQDWGGAEDTQYF; cdr3_nt: TGCGCCAGCAGCCAAGATTGGGGGGGCGCGGAAGATACGCAGTATTTT
v_call: TRBV5-1; d_call: -; j_call: TRBJ2-7; clone_size: -; cdr3_aa: CASSAGPHYEQYF; cdr3_nt: TGCGCCAGCAGCGCGGGACCCCACTACGAGCAGTACTTC
v_call: TRBV5-6; d_call: -; j_call: TRBJ1-2; clone_size: -; cdr3_aa: CASSLDGLSNYGYTF; cdr3_nt: TGTGCCAGCAGCTTGGACGGGCTCTCTAACTATGGCTACACCTTC
v_call: TRBV6-5; d_call: TRBD1; j_call: TRBJ2-1; clone_size: few; cdr3_aa: CASSVPGQNYNEQFF; cdr3_nt: TGTGCCAGCAGTGTACCGGGACAGAACTACAATGAGCAGTTCTTC
v_call: TRBV18; d_call: TRBD1; j_call: TRBJ2-3; clone_size: once; cdr3_aa: CASSPRTGTPEQYF; cdr3_nt: TGTGCCAGCTCACCAAGGACAGGCACTCCCGAGCAGTATTTT
v_call: TRBV7-2; d_call: -; j_call: TRBJ2-7; clone_size: -; cdr3_aa: CASSPQGPYEQYF; cdr3_nt: TGTGCCAGCAGCCCCCAGGGGCCCTACGAGCAGTACTTC
v_call: TRBV10-3; d_call: -; j_call: TRBJ2-5; clone_size: -; cdr3_aa: CAISDRTDYQETQYF; cdr3_nt: TGTGCCATCAGTGATCGGACAGACTACCAAGAGACCCAGTACTTC
v_call: TRBV6-4; d_call: -; j_call: TRBJ1-5; clone_size: once; cdr3_aa: CASRDSNLYSNQPQHF; cdr3_nt: TGTGCCAGCAGGGACAGCAACCTATATAGCAATCAGCCCCAGCATTTT
v_call: TRBV5-3; d_call: -; j_call: TRBJ1-5; clone_size: -; cdr3_aa: CARSLVGTSSNQPQHF; cdr3_nt: TGTGCCAGAAGCTTGGTGGGGACAAGTTCCAATCAGCCCCAGCATTTT
v_call: TRBV25-1; d_call: TRBD1; j_call: TRBJ1-1; clone_size: -; cdr3_aa: CARARGRGRRTEAFF; cdr3_nt: TGTGCCAGAGCAAGGGGAAGGGGGCGCCGTACTGAAGCTTTCTTT
v_call: TRBV11-3; d_call: TRBD2; j_call: TRBJ2-7; clone_size: -; cdr3_aa: CASSSSGNPSYEQYF; cdr3_nt: TGTGCCAGCAGCTCCAGCGGGAACCCATCCTACGAGCAGTACTTC
v_call: TRBV14; d_call: -; j_call: TRBJ2-6; clone_size: -; cdr3_aa: CASSLGGYSGANVLTF; cdr3_nt: TGTGCCAGCAGCCTCGGGGGATACTCTGGGGCCAACGTCCTGACTTTC
v_call: TRBV19; d_call: TRBD1; j_call: TRBJ1-5; clone_size: -; cdr3_aa: CASHDRGQPQHF; cdr3_nt: TGTGCCAGTCATGACAGGGGACAGCCCCAGCATTTT